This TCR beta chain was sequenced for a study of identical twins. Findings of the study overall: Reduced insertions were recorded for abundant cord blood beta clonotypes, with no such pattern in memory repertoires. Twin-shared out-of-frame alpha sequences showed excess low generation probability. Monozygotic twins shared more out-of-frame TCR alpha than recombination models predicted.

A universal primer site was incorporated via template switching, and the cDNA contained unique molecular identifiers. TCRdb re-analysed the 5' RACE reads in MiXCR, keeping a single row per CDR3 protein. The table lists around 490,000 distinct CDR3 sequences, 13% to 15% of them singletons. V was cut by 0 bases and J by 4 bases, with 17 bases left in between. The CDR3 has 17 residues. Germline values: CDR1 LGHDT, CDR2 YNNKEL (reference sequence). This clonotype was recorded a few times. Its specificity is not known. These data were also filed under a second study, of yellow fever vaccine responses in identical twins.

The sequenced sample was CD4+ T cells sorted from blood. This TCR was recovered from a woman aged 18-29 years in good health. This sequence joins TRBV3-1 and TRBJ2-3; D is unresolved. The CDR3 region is CASSQDVPREGADTQYF. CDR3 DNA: TGTGCCAGCAGCCAAGATGTTCCGCGTGAAGGTGCAGATACGCAGTATTTT.